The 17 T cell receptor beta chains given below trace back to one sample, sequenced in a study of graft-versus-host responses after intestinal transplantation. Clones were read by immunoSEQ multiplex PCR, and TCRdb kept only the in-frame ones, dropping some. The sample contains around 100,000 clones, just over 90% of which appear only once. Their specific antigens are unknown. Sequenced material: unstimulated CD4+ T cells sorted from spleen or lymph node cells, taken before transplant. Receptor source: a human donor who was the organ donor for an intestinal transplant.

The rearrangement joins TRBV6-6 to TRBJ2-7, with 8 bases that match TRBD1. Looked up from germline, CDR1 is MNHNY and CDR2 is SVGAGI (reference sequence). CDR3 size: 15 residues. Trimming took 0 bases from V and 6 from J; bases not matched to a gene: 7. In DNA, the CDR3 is TGTGCCAGCAGTTACTCGGGGGCAGGGGGCGTCGAGCAGTACTTC. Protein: CASSYSGAGGVEQYF.

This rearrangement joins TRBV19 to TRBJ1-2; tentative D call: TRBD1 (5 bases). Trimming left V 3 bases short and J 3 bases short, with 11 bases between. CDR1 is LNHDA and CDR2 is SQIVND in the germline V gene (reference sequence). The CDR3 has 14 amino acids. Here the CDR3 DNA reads TGTGCCAGTAGTATGAGGGACGGGTACTATGGCTACACCTTC. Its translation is CASSMRDGYYGYTF.

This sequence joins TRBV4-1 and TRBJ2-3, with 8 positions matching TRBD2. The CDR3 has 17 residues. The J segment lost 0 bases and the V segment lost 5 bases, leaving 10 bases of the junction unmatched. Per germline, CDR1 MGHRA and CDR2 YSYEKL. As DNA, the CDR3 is TGCGCCAGCAGCAGGGCCTTGGGCGGGAGGAGCACAGATACGCAGTATTTT. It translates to CASSRALGGRSTDTQYF.

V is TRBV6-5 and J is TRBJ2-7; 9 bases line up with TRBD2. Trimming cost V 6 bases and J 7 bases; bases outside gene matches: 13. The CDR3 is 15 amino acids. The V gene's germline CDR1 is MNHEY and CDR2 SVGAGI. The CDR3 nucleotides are TGTGCCAGCAGCCGCGGGGGGGGCTCTTCACGGGAGCAGTACTTC. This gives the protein CASSRGGGSSREQYF.

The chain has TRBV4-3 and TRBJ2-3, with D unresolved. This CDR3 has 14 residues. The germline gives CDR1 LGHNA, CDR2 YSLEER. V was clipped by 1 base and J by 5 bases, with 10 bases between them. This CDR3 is CASSQGRTEDTQYF. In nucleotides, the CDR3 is TGCGCCAGCAGCCAAGGTCGCACGGAAGATACGCAGTATTTT.

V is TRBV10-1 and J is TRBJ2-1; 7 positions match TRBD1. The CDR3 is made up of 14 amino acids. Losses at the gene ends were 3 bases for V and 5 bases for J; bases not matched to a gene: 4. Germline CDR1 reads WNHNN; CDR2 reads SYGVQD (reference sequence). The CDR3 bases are TGCGCCAGCAGTGATATGACAGGGAACAATGAGCAGTTCTTC. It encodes CASSDMTGNNEQFF.

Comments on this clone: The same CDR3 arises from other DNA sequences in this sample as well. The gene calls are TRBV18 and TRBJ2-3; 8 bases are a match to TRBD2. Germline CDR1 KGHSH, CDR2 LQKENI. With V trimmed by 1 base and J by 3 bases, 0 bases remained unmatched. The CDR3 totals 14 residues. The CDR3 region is CASSPLAGTDTQYF. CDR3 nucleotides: TGTGCCAGCTCACCACTAGCGGGAACAGATACGCAGTATTTT.

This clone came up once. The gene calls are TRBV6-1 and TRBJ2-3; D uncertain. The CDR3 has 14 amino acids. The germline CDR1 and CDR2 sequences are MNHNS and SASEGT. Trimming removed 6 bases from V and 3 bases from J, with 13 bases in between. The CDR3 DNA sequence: TGTGCCAGCAGAGCCCGTGTGGGGACAGATACGCAGTATTTT. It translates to CASRARVGTDTQYF.

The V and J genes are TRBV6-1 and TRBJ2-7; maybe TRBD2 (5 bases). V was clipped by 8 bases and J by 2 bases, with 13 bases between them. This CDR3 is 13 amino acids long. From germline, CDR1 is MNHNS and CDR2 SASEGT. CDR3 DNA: TGTGCCAGCGGGTGGTCCGGGACCTACGAGCAGTACTTC. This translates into CASGWSGTYEQYF.

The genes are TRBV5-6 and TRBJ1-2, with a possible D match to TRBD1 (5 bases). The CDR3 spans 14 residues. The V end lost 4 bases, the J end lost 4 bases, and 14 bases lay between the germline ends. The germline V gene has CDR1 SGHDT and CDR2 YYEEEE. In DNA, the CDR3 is TGTGCCAGCAGCCTACTGCAGGGTTTCTATGGCTACACCTTC. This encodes CASSLLQGFYGYTF.

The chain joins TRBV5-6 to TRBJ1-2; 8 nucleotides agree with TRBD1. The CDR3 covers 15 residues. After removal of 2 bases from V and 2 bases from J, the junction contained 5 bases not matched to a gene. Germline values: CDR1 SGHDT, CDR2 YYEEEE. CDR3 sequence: CASSLSGGQNYGYTF. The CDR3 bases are TGTGCCAGCAGCTTATCAGGGGGCCAAAACTATGGCTACACCTTC.

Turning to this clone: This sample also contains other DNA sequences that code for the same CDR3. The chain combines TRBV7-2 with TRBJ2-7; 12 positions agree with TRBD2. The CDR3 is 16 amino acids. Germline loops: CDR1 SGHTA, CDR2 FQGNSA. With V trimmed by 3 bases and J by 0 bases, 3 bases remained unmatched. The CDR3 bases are TGTGCCAGCAGCTTTCCGGGACTAGCGGGCTCCTACGAGCAGTACTTC. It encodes CASSFPGLAGSYEQYF. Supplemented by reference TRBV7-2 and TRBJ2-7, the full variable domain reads GAGVSQSPSNKVTEKGKDVELRCDPISGHTALYWYRQSLGQGLEFLIYFQGNSAPDKSGLPSDRFSAERTGGSVSTLTIQRTQQEDSAVYLCASSFPGLAGSYEQYFGPGTRLTVT.

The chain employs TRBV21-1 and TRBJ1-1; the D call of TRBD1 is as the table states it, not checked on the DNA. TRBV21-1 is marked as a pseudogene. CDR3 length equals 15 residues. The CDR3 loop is CASSSRDNTNTEAFF. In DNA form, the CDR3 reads TGTGCCAGCAGCAGTCGGGACAACACGAACACTGAAGCTTTCTTT.

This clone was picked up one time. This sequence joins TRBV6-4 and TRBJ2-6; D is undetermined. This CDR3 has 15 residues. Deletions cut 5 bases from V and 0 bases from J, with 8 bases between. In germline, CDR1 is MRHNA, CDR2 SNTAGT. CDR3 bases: TGTGCCAGCAGTTTAGACAACTCTGGGGCCAACGTCCTGACTTTC. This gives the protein CASSLDNSGANVLTF.

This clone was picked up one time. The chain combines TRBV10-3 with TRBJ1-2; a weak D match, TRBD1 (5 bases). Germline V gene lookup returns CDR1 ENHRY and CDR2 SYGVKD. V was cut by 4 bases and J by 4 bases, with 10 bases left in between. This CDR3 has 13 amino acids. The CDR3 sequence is CAISVGVGYGYTF. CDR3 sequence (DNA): TGTGCCATCAGTGTGGGGGTGGGCTATGGCTACACCTTC.

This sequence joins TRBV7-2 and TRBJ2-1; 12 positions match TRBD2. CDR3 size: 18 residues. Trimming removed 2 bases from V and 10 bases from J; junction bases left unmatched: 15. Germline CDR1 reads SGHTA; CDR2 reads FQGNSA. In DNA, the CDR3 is TGTGCCAGCAGCTTAAATCCTGGCGGGACTAGCGGGTACAGGGAGCAGTTCTTC. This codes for CASSLNPGGTSGYREQFF.

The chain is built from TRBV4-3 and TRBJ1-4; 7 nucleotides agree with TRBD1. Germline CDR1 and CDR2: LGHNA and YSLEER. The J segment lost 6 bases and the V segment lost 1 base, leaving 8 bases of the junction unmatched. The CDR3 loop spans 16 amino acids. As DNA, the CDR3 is TGCGCCAGCAGCCAAGCCTTGGGACAGCTAGATGAAAAACTGTTTTTT. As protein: CASSQALGQLDEKLFF.